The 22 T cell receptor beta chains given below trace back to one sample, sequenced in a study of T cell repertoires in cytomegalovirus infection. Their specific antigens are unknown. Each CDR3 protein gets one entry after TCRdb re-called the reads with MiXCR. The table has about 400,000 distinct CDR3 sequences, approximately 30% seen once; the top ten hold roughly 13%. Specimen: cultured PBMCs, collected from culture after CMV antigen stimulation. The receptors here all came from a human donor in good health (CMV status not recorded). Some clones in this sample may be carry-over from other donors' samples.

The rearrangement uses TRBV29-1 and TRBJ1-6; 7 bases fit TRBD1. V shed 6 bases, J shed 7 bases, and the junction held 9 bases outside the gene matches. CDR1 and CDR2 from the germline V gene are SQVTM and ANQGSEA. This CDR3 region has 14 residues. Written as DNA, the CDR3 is TGCAGCGTCGGAGAGACAGGGCACAATTCACCCCTCCACTTT. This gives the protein CSVGETGHNSPLHF.

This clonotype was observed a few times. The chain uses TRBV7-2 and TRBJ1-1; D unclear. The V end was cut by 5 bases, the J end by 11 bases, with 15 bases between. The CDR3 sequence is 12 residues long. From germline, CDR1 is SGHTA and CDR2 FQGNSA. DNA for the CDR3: TGTGCCAGCAGCCCCACAGACATGGGCGCTTTCTTT. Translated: CASSPTDMGAFF.

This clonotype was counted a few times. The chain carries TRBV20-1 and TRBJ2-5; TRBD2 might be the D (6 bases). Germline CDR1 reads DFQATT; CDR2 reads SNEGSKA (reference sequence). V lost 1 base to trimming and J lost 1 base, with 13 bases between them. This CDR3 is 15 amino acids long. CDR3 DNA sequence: TGCAGTGCTAGAGGGTTAGCGGAGGCCCAAGAGACCCAGTACTTC. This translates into CSARGLAEAQETQYF.

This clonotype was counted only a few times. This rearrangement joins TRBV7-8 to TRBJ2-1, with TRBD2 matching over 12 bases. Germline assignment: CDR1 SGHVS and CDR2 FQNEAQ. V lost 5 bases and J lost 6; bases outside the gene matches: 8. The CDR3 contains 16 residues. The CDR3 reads CASSQQTSGRINEQFF. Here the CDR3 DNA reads TGTGCCAGCAGCCAACAAACTAGCGGGAGGATCAATGAGCAGTTCTTC.

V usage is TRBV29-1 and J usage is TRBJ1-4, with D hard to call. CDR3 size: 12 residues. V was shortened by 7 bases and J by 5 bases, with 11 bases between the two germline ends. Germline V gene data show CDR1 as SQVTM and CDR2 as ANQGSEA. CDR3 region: CSGGLNNEKLFF. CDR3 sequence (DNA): TGCAGCGGTGGACTGAACAATGAAAAACTGTTTTTT. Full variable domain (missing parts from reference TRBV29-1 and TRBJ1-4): SAVISQKPSRDICQRGTSLTIQCQVDSQVTMMFWYRQQPGQSLTLIATANQGSEATYESGFVIDKFPISRPNLTFSTLTVSNMSPEDSSIYLCSGGLNNEKLFFGSGTQLSVL.

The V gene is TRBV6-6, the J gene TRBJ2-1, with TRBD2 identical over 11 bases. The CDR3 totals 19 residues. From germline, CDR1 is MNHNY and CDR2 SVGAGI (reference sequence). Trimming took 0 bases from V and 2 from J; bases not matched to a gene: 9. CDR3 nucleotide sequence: TGTGCCAGCAGTTACTCGAGACTAGCGGGACTAGGCCCCTACAATGAGCAGTTCTTC. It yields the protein CASSYSRLAGLGPYNEQFF.

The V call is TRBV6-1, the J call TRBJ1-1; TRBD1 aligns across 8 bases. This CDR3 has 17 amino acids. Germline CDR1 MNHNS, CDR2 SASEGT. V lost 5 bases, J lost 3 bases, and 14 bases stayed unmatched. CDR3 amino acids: CASSLVGAQGAHTEAFF. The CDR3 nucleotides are TGTGCCAGCAGTTTAGTCGGGGCCCAGGGGGCGCACACTGAAGCTTTCTTT.

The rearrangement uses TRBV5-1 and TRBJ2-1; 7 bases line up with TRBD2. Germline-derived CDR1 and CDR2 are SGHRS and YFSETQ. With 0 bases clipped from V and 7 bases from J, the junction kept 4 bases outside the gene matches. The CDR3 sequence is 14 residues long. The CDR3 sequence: CASSLERGGNEQFF. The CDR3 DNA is TGCGCCAGCAGCTTGGAGAGGGGAGGGAATGAGCAGTTCTTC.

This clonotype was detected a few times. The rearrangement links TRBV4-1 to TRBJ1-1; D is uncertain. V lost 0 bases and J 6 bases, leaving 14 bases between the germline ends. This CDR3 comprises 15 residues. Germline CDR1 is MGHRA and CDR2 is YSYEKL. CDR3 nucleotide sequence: TGCGCCAGCAGCCAAGATAACCTAGGAGGTCCTGAAGCTTTCTTT. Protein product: CASSQDNLGGPEAFF.

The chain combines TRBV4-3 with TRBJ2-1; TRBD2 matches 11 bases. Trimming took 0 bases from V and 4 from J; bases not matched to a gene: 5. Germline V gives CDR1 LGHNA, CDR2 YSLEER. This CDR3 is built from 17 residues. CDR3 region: CASSQESSGRTYNEQFF. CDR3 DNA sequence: TGCGCCAGCAGCCAAGAATCTAGCGGGAGGACGTACAATGAGCAGTTCTTC.

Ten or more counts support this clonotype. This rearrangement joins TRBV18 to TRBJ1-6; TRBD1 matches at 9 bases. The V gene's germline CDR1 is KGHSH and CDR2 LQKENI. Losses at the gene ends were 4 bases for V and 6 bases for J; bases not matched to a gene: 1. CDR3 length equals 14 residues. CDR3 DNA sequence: TGTGCCAGCTCACGGGACAGGGTTAATTCACCCCTCCACTTT. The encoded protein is CASSRDRVNSPLHF.

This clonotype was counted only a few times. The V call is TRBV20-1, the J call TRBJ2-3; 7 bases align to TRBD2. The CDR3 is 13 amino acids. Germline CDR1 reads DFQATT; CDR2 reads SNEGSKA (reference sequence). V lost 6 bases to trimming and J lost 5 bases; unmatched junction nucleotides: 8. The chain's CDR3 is CSAIRLAGDTQYF. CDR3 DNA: TGCAGTGCAATAAGACTAGCAGGAGATACGCAGTATTTT.

DNA for the CDR3: TGTGCCAGCAGTGAAAATACTAGCGGGACTTCTATATCCACAGATACGCAGTATTTT. This translates into CASSENTSGTSISTDTQYF. The rearrangement uses TRBV6-1 and TRBJ2-3; 10 bases agree with TRBD2. J was trimmed by 2 bases and V by 2 bases; bases with no gene match: 13. CDR1 is MNHNS and CDR2 is SASEGT in the germline V gene. This CDR3 has 19 amino acids.

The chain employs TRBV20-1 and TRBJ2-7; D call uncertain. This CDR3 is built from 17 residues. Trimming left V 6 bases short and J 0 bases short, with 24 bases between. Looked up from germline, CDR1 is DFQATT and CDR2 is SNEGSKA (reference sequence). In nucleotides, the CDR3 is TGCAGTGCGAATCCTGGATCAGCCTCGGACGTCTCCTACGAGCAGTACTTC. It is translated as CSANPGSASDVSYEQYF.

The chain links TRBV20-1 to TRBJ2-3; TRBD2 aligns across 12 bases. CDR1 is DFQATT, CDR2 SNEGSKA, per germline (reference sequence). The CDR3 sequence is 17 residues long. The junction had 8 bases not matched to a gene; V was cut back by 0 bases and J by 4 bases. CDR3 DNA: TGCAGTGCTAGAGATTCCGGACTAGCGGGGTGGGCAGATACGCAGTATTTT. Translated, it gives CSARDSGLAGWADTQYF.

This CDR3 is CASSYRVRAGANVLTF. The CDR3 DNA is TGTGCCAGCAGTTATCGAGTCAGGGCTGGGGCCAACGTCCTGACTTTC. This chain links TRBV12-3 or TRBV12-4 with TRBJ2-6; a possible D gene is TRBD1 (5 bases). With 4 bases removed from V and 2 bases from J, the gap between germline ends came to 12 bases. There are 16 residues in the CDR3.

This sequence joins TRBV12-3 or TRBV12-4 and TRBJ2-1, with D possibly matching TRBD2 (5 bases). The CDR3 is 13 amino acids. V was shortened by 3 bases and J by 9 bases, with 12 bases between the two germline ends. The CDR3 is CASSLLRVSEQFF. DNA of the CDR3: TGTGCCAGCAGTTTGTTGCGGGTTTCTGAGCAGTTCTTC.

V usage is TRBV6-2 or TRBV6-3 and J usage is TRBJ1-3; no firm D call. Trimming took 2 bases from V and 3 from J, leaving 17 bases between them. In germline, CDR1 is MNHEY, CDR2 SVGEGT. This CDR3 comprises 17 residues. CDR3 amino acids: CASSYDLPERGGNTIYF. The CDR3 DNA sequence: TGTGCCAGCAGTTACGACCTCCCGGAAAGAGGTGGAAACACCATATATTTT.

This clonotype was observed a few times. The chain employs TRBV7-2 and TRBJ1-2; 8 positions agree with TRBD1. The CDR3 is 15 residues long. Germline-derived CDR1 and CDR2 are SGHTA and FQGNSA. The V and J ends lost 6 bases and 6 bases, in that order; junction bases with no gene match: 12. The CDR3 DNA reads TGTGCCAGCAGTTCAGGGGGCAGCCGACTAAATGGCTACACCTTC. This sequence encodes CASSSGGSRLNGYTF.

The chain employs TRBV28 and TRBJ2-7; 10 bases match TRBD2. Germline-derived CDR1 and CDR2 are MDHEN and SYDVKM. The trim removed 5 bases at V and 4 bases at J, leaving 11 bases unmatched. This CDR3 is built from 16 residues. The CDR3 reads CASSPSDSGRSYEQYF. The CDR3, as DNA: TGTGCCAGCAGTCCCTCGGATAGCGGGAGGTCGTACGAGCAGTACTTC.

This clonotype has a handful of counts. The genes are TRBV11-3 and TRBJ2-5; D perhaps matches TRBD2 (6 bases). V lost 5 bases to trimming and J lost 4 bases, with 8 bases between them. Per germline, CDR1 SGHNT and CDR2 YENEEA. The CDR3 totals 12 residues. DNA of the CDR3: TGTGCCAGCAGCCGGGACTCAGAGACCCAGTACTTC. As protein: CASSRDSETQYF.

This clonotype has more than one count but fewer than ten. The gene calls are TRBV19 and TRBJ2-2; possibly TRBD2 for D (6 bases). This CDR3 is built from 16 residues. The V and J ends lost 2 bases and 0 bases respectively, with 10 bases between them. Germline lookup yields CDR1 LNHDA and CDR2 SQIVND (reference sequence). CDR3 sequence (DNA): TGTGCCAGTAGTATACCTCGCGGGACGAACACCGGGGAGCTGTTTTTT. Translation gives CASSIPRGTNTGELFF.